A single sample is the source of the 28 T cell receptor beta chains below, sequenced in a study of PD-L1 blockade in urothelial cancer. Time point meaning: pretreatment peripheral blood. Clones were read by immunoSEQ multiplex PCR, and TCRdb kept only the in-frame ones, dropping some. The repertoire holds 45,000 to 55,000 clones, with roughly 82% as singletons. Sample: PBMCs, taken around atezolizumab (anti-PD-L1) treatment. These receptors came from a man aged 50 to 60 with urothelial cancer.

This clone came up once. The chain joins TRBV11-1 to TRBJ2-1; D uncertain. The V gene lost 5 bases and the J gene lost 2 bases, with 19 bases spanning the gap. This CDR3 is 17 amino acids long. Germline CDR1 and CDR2: SGHAT and FQDESV (reference sequence). The CDR3 sequence is CASSPLFPKSTYNEQFF. The CDR3 DNA is TGTGCCAGCAGCCCACTATTCCCAAAATCCACCTACAATGAGCAGTTCTTC.

The chain has TRBV6-1 and TRBJ2-4; 8 bases match TRBD1. Germline-derived CDR1 and CDR2 are MNHNS and SASEGT. CDR3 length equals 17 residues. V lost 1 base, J lost 1 base, and 6 bases stayed unmatched. This chain's CDR3 is CASSEGTGFVAKNIQYF. The CDR3 DNA is TGTGCCAGCAGTGAAGGGACAGGGTTTGTCGCCAAAAACATTCAGTACTTC.

The chain carries TRBV30 and TRBJ1-3; D possibly corresponds to TRBD1 (6 bases). Germline V lookup: CDR1 GTSNPN, CDR2 SVGIG (reference sequence). This CDR3 comprises 13 residues. The germline V and J ends were trimmed by 5 bases and 2 bases, with 10 bases remaining between them. The CDR3 region is CAWEGVPGNTIYF. CDR3 bases: TGTGCCTGGGAGGGGGTCCCTGGAAACACCATATATTTT.

The CDR3 is CAWSNLAVLGELFF. The CDR3, as DNA: TGTGCCTGGAGTAATCTAGCGGTTCTCGGGGAGCTGTTTTTT. V and J are TRBV30 and TRBJ2-2; 7 positions match TRBD2. From germline, CDR1 is GTSNPN and CDR2 SVGIG (reference sequence). J was trimmed by 7 bases and V by 2 bases; bases with no gene match: 7. The CDR3 runs 14 residues. The entire variable domain, with the rest obtained from reference TRBV30 and TRBJ2-2, is as follows: SQTIHQWPATLVQPVGSPLSLECTVEGTSNPNLYWYRQAAGRGLQLLFYSVGIGQISSEVPQNLSASRPQDRQFILSSKKLLLSDSGFYLCAWSNLAVLGELFFGEGSRLTVL.

V and J are TRBV5-1 and TRBJ2-1, with TRBD2 as a possible D gene (6 bases). CDR1 is SGHRS, CDR2 YFSETQ, per germline. V was trimmed by 4 bases and J by 0 bases, leaving 14 bases between them. CDR3 length: 16 residues. The CDR3 bases are TGCGCCAGCAGCGTTCCGGCGACTAGCTCCTACAATGAGCAGTTCTTC. The encoded protein is CASSVPATSSYNEQFF.

This chain connects TRBV6-1 to TRBJ1-5; tentative D call: TRBD1 (5 bases). Germline CDR1 is MNHNS and CDR2 is SASEGT. V was trimmed by 1 base and J by 4 bases, leaving 11 bases between them. This CDR3 has 15 residues. The CDR3 reads CASSEGVSGNQPQHF. The CDR3 coding sequence is TGTGCCAGCAGTGAAGGAGTCTCAGGGAATCAGCCCCAGCATTTT.

This clone has just a few counts. V gene TRBV5-6 combines with J gene TRBJ1-1, with D possibly TRBD1 on 6 matching bases. V dropped 4 bases and J dropped 2 bases, with 12 bases sitting between them. CDR1 and CDR2 from the germline V gene are SGHDT and YYEEEE. This CDR3 spans 14 amino acids. DNA for the CDR3: TGTGCCAGCAGCCCAGGGGCAGGTAACACTGAAGCTTTCTTT. Translating gives CASSPGAGNTEAFF.

Only a few counts were recorded for this clone. The V gene is TRBV7-2, the J gene TRBJ2-3; 7 bases fit TRBD1. J was trimmed by 1 base and V by 4 bases; bases with no gene match: 5. Germline loops: CDR1 SGHTA, CDR2 FQGNSA. The CDR3 spans 15 residues. CDR3 nucleotide sequence: TGTGCCAGCAGCTACATGACAGGGCGCACAGATACGCAGTATTTT. Protein: CASSYMTGRTDTQYF.

The chain carries TRBV7-9 and TRBJ1-1, with TRBD1 matching 9 bases. Per the germline V gene, CDR1 is SEHNR and CDR2 is FQNEAQ (reference sequence). The CDR3 runs 13 residues. J gave up 6 bases and V 5 bases, and 4 bases lay outside the gene matches. In nucleotides, the CDR3 is TGTGCCAGCAGCCCGGACAGGGGTGCTGAAGCTTTCTTT. It is translated as CASSPDRGAEAFF.

The J gene is TRBJ2-7, the V gene TRBV6-6; 8 positions match TRBD2. Germline trimming cut 4 bases from V and 5 bases from J; bases unmatched to any gene: 13. The CDR3 spans 16 residues. CDR1 and CDR2 from the germline V gene are MNHNY and SVGAGI (reference sequence). DNA for the CDR3: TGTGCCAGCAGTTCCTCGTTGGGCAGCGGGAGAAACGAGCAGTACTTC. Translated, it gives CASSSSLGSGRNEQYF.

The chain recombines TRBV5-1 with TRBJ2-7; D perhaps matches TRBD1 (6 bases). Germline V gene lookup returns CDR1 SGHRS and CDR2 YFSETQ. V shed 0 bases and J shed 2 bases, with 12 bases lying between them. The CDR3 is 15 residues long. The CDR3 is CASSLEAGVTYEQYF. CDR3 sequence (DNA): TGCGCCAGCAGCTTGGAGGCAGGGGTTACCTACGAGCAGTACTTC.

The chain couples TRBV2 to TRBJ1-5, with 8 bases matching TRBD1. The CDR3 consists of 17 residues. V dropped 5 bases and J dropped 0; count of bases not matched to a gene: 9. The germline CDR1 and CDR2 sequences are SNHLY and FYNNEI. The CDR3 is CASSPPQGADSNQPQHF. DNA of the CDR3: TGTGCCAGCAGTCCCCCTCAGGGGGCGGATAGCAATCAGCCCCAGCATTTT.

J is TRBJ2-2 and V is TRBV9, with D maybe TRBD1 (6 bases). The CDR3 length is 13 residues. V was clipped by 7 bases and J by 3 bases, with 10 bases between them. The germline gives CDR1 SGDLS, CDR2 YYNGEE. The CDR3 DNA reads as TGTGCCAGCCAGTACAGGGACACCGGGGAGCTGTTTTTT. Protein: CASQYRDTGELFF.

The chain employs TRBV4-1 and TRBJ1-1; no definite D call. The V end was cut by 2 bases, the J end by 4 bases, with 11 bases between. The CDR3 consists of 14 residues. Germline V CDR1 and CDR2: MGHRA, YSYEKL. The CDR3 DNA follows: TGCGCCAGCAGCCAAACACCCCTTGGCACTGAAGCTTTCTTT. This translates into CASSQTPLGTEAFF.

The chain has TRBV9 and TRBJ1-1; TRBD1 matches 10 bases. This CDR3 comprises 15 residues. V gave up 4 bases and J gave up 4 bases; unmatched junction bases: 7. The germline CDR1 and CDR2 sequences are SGDLS and YYNGEE. This CDR3 reads CASSTRDRGITEAFF. The DNA of the CDR3 is TGTGCCAGCAGCACCCGGGACAGGGGCATCACTGAAGCTTTCTTT.

In this sample, this clone turned up a few times. The chain is built from TRBV7-2 and TRBJ2-7; a possible D gene is TRBD1 (6 bases). The V gene lost 1 base and the J gene lost 2 bases, with 18 bases spanning the gap. The CDR3 runs 17 residues. The germline CDR1 and CDR2 sequences are SGHTA and FQGNSA. CDR3 amino acids: CASSLGLPGQPTYEQYF. The CDR3 nucleotides read TGTGCCAGCAGCTTAGGTCTCCCTGGACAGCCGACCTACGAGCAGTACTTC.

The table lists this clone with a few counts. The chain recombines TRBV27 with TRBJ1-5; D is ambiguous. Looked up from germline, CDR1 is MNHEY and CDR2 is SMNVEV (reference sequence). The CDR3 loop spans 13 amino acids. Deletions cut 2 bases from V and 7 bases from J, with 9 bases between. The CDR3 reads CASSLMGGQPQHF. Here the CDR3 DNA reads TGTGCCAGCAGTTTAATGGGAGGACAGCCCCAGCATTTT.

The chain couples TRBV28 to TRBJ2-1; no firm D call. The CDR3 length is 11 residues. Germline assignment: CDR1 MDHEN and CDR2 SYDVKM. The germline V and J ends were trimmed by 7 bases and 4 bases, with 5 bases remaining between them. CDR3 amino acids: CASILYNEQFF. The CDR3 coding sequence is TGTGCCAGCATCCTTTACAATGAGCAGTTCTTC.

This chain uses TRBV28 with TRBJ2-7, with 9 bases matching TRBD1. The J segment lost 3 bases and the V segment lost 5 bases, leaving 11 bases of the junction unmatched. The germline V gene encodes CDR1 MDHEN and CDR2 SYDVKM. The CDR3 is 16 amino acids. The DNA for the CDR3 is TGTGCCAGCAGTACCACCCCCGGGACAGGGATCTACGAGCAGTACTTC. Translation: CASSTTPGTGIYEQYF.

In nucleotides, the CDR3 is TGTGCCAGCTCACCACTGAGCGGGAGTGTCGATACGCAGTATTTT. It yields the protein CASSPLSGSVDTQYF. The chain is built from TRBV18 and TRBJ2-3; 8 bases match TRBD2. This CDR3 has 15 amino acids. V trimming: 1 base; J trimming: 6 bases; junction bases outside the gene matches: 6. CDR1 is KGHSH, CDR2 LQKENI, per germline. Combining the CDR3 with reference TRBV18 and TRBJ2-3 gives the whole variable domain NAGVMQNPRHLVRRRGQEARLRCSPMKGHSHVYWYRQLPEEGLKFMVYLQKENIIDESGMPKERFSAEFPKEGPSILRIQQVVRGDSAAYFCASSPLSGSVDTQYFGPGTRLTVL.

The sample holds a few counts of this clone. This chain uses TRBV19 with TRBJ1-5; D remains ambiguous. The CDR3 extends over 14 amino acids. Germline CDR1 LNHDA, CDR2 SQIVND (reference sequence). With 8 bases removed from V and 5 bases from J, the gap between germline ends came to 16 bases. The CDR3 loop is CASQSPSVDQPQHF. The CDR3 coding sequence is TGTGCCAGTCAATCCCCGTCGGTAGATCAGCCCCAGCATTTT.

J is TRBJ2-2 and V is TRBV7-9, with 10 bases matching TRBD2. The CDR3 length is 18 residues. With V trimmed by 5 bases and J by 7 bases, 16 bases remained unmatched. CDR1 SEHNR and CDR2 FQNEAQ come from the germline V gene (reference sequence). CDR3 protein: CASSPGRSGRANHGELFF. The DNA for the CDR3 is TGTGCCAGCAGCCCCGGACGGAGCGGGAGGGCCAACCACGGGGAGCTGTTTTTT.

Regarding this clone: Within the sample, other DNA sequences also encode this same CDR3. The rearrangement joins TRBV19 to TRBJ2-1; TRBD1 agrees at 9 bases. CDR3 size: 12 residues. From germline, CDR1 is LNHDA and CDR2 SQIVND (reference sequence). V lost 1 base to trimming and J lost 13 bases; unmatched junction nucleotides: 2. The CDR3 DNA is TGTGCCAGTAGTATAGGACAGGGGGAACAGTTCTTC. Translation: CASSIGQGEQFF.

V gene TRBV7-9 combines with J gene TRBJ2-3; maybe TRBD2 (5 bases). V was trimmed by 5 bases and J by 5 bases, leaving 5 bases between them. The CDR3 totals 11 residues. The V gene's germline CDR1 is SEHNR and CDR2 FQNEAQ (reference sequence). CDR3 bases: TGTGCCAGCAGCCGGGGAGATACGCAGTATTTT. Its translation is CASSRGDTQYF.

The rearrangement links TRBV6-6 to TRBJ2-7; 8 bases align to TRBD1. The V gene end was trimmed by 6 bases and the J gene end by 0 bases; junction bases not matched to a gene: 10. Germline CDR1 is MNHNY and CDR2 is SVGAGI (reference sequence). The CDR3 runs to 16 residues. CDR3 in DNA: TGTGCCAGCAGGCCCCCTGGGACAGGATTCTCCTACGAGCAGTACTTC. Its protein is CASRPPGTGFSYEQYF.

As DNA, the CDR3 is TGTGCCATCAGTGGGCGGGAAAGCATTTTAATCAACTCCTACGAGCAGTACTTC. This gives the protein CAISGRESILINSYEQYF. The chain couples TRBV10-3 to TRBJ2-7, with D maybe TRBD2 (6 bases). The CDR3 has 18 amino acids. CDR1 is ENHRY, CDR2 SYGVKD, per germline. Trimming shortened V by 4 bases and J by 0 bases, and 22 bases separated the two germline ends.

The chain joins TRBV5-1 to TRBJ2-5; the match to TRBD1 covers 7 bases. Trimming removed 6 bases from V and 4 bases from J; junction bases left unmatched: 6. Germline loops: CDR1 SGHRS, CDR2 YFSETQ. CDR3 length: 13 residues. The CDR3 DNA follows: TGCGCCAGCAACCAACAGGGGAGAGAGACCCAGTACTTC. Its protein is CASNQQGRETQYF.

This clone has just one count. The genes are TRBV19 and TRBJ1-1; D gene uncertain. V lost 0 bases to trimming and J lost 0 bases, with 8 bases between them. This CDR3 has 15 amino acids. Germline V lookup: CDR1 LNHDA, CDR2 SQIVND (reference sequence). DNA for the CDR3: TGTGCCAGTAGTATAGACGCCAGGTTGAACACTGAAGCTTTCTTT. As protein: CASSIDARLNTEAFF.